The present entry profiles one T cell receptor beta chain with its context. Its specificity is not known. One end of the junction varies from germline; a read error may be responsible. Germline CDR1 and CDR2: SEHNR and FQNEAQ (reference sequence). This CDR3 has 13 amino acids. The data are from a study of cytomegalovirus exposure and HLA in healthy donors. Regarding the study as a whole: A later analysis reported that several of the most significant clusters appeared to be linked to common viral pathogens, among them Epstein-Barr virus. Immune exposure information available was restricted to CMV serostatus. Highest at DRB1 and lowest at HLA-C, TCR association rates differed among HLA loci in a later analysis.

In the PCR, 60 Vbeta and 13 Jbeta primers were used. Using immunoSEQ multiplex PCR, the repertoire was profiled, and TCRdb retains in-frame clones only, with some absent. The sample includes about 140,000 clones, around 80% of them seen just once. This TCR derives from a young man in good health and CMV-seropositive. This chain uses TRBV7-9 with TRBJ2-2; possibly TRBD1 for D (6 bases). Sequenced sample: PBMCs. CDR3 DNA: TGTTCCAGCAGCTTAACAGGGACCGGGGAGCTGTTTTTT. It codes for CSSSLTGTGELFF.